The 7 T cell receptor beta chains presented below share a single source sample, sequenced in a study of STAT5B mutations in CD4+ large granular lymphocyte leukemia. The repertoire was sequenced with immunoSEQ multiplex PCR; TCRdb's copy has only in-frame clones and lacks some. The table includes under 35,000 clones, about 78% detected once. What was sequenced was CD4+ T cells from blood buffy coats. These receptors were taken from a human donor in good health.

V usage is TRBV7-8 and J usage is TRBJ1-3; perhaps TRBD1 as D (5 bases). Germline V lookup: CDR1 SGHVS, CDR2 FQNEAQ. The CDR3 has 15 amino acids. The V and J ends lost 1 base and 3 bases respectively, with 10 bases between them. CDR3 nucleotide sequence: TGTGCCAGCAGCTTAGTTGGGGCAGATGGAAACACCATATATTTT. As protein: CASSLVGADGNTIYF.

The CDR3 here is CASSPLLPLQGGQYF. The CDR3 DNA follows: TGTGCCAGCAGTCCCCTTCTACCATTACAGGGCGGGCAGTACTTC. This chain links TRBV28 with TRBJ2-7, with D tentatively TRBD1 (6 bases). V lost 5 bases and J lost 9, with 23 bases in between. The CDR3 has 15 residues. Germline CDR1 and CDR2: MDHEN and SYDVKM.

This clone has a handful of counts. The chain joins TRBV6-1 to TRBJ1-1; D call uncertain. Trimming pared 6 bases from V and 6 bases from J, leaving 8 bases between. Looked up from germline, CDR1 is MNHNS and CDR2 is SASEGT. The CDR3 is 11 residues long. For the CDR3, the DNA is TGTGCCAGCAGGGGGTGGGCTGAAGCTTTCTTT. This encodes CASRGWAEAFF.

This chain joins TRBV7-2 and TRBJ2-3; 10 positions agree with TRBD2. Unmatched junction bases numbered 5, after V lost 1 base and J lost 7 bases. CDR3 length: 15 amino acids. Germline V gives CDR1 SGHTA, CDR2 FQGNSA. As DNA, the CDR3 is TGTGCCAGCAGCTTAGATAGCGGGGGGACAAATACGCAGTATTTT. Protein: CASSLDSGGTNTQYF.

The V gene is TRBV20-1, the J gene TRBJ1-1; no clear D gene. There are 11 residues in the CDR3. The V gene's germline CDR1 is DFQATT and CDR2 SNEGSKA (reference sequence). The CDR3 nucleotides read TGCATTACCCGCCTGGGGACTGAAGCTTTCTTT. It codes for CITRLGTEAFF.

The chain recombines TRBV9 with TRBJ1-1, with D maybe TRBD1 (6 bases). Germline assignment: CDR1 SGDLS and CDR2 YYNGEE. The V and J ends lost 4 bases and 4 bases respectively, with 20 bases between them. The length of the CDR3 is 16 residues. The CDR3 here is CASSPYPQGVGTEAFF. The DNA for the CDR3 is TGTGCCAGCAGCCCTTACCCACAGGGCGTGGGCACTGAAGCTTTCTTT.

The chain combines TRBV5-1 with TRBJ2-1; D is undetermined. The germline V gene encodes CDR1 SGHRS and CDR2 YFSETQ. This CDR3 has 12 amino acids. The V end was cut by 0 bases, the J end by 6 bases, with 4 bases between. CDR3 residues: CASSLGVNEQFF. The CDR3 nucleotides read TGCGCCAGCAGCTTGGGAGTCAATGAGCAGTTCTTC.